The entry below gives a single TCR beta chain sequence along with its context. The data are from a study of blood T cell repertoires in COVID-19. Background on the study: Two negative PCRs, clearance, or symptom resolution characterized the recovered Cohort 3 donors. T cells, B-cell-depleted T cells, or PBMCs supplied cDNA or gDNA.

Study processing details: Counts of nucleated cells, estimated from reference gene primer amplification, were obtained. Libraries were prepared by immunoSEQ multiplex PCR; TCRdb keeps only in-frame clonotypes and omits some of them. The V and J calls and clone size are taken from that table; D and trimming were inferred from the DNA. The sample lists more than 200,000 clones, about nine tenths occurring once. Participant ages covered about 18 to 100 years across 20 to 30 US areas. The clonotype originates from a man aged 25-45 years in a cohort exposed to, infected with or recovered from COVID-19 (not recorded which). The sample comprised PBMCs or T cells enriched from blood (not recorded which).

CDR3 nucleotide sequence: TGTGCCACCCAGGGGGCAGGAACTGAAGCTTTCTTT. It encodes CATQGAGTEAFF. The rearrangement joins TRBV12-3 or TRBV12-4 to TRBJ1-1, with 8 bases matching TRBD1. J gave up 5 bases and V 10 bases, and 6 bases lay outside the gene matches. The CDR3 covers 12 residues.